This T cell receptor beta chain was recorded in a study of technical replicates of blood from several donors (dated by TCRdb to 2015 to 2018). In the case of this clone: Its cognate antigen has yet to be identified. No base qualities exist here, and no much larger clone lies one base off it.

The V end loses 1 base and the J end loses 9 bases, and a stretch of 17 bases separates them. The CDR3 has 15 amino acids, counting the end cysteine and phenylalanine. Of all the DNA, just the CDR3 is kept, 45 bases in frame from base 1. CDR1 SGHTS and CDR2 YDEGEE were looked up in the germline V gene. Libraries came from the immunoSEQ multiplex PCR assay. TCRdb retrieved this table from immuneACCESS and kept in-frame rearrangements only. Not all clones are present; in checked studies, unresolved V genes account for under half, and no reason is known for the remainder. The sample table contains about 99,000 clones; only one count was recorded for 95% of them. The ten largest clones capture 0.2% to 0.25% of the sample.

This clonotype was sampled from a human donor in good health. The sequencing input was T cells isolated from PBMCs. The chain couples TRBV5-8 to TRBJ1-5; TRBD1 is a weak D gene call, 5 bases matching. The base sequence is TGTGCCAGCAGCTTGATAATCACAGGATTAACGCCCCAGCATTTT. It codes for CASSLIITGLTPQHF.